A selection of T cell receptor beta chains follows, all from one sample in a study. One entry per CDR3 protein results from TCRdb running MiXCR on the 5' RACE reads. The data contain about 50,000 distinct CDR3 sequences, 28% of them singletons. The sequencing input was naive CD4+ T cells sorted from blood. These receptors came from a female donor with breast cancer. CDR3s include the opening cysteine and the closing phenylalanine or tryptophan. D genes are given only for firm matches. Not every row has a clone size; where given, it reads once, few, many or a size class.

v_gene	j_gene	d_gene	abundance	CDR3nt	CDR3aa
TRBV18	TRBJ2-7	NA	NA	TGTGCCAGCTCACCACCTCAATTGGGGGCCTACGAGCAGTGCTTC	CASSPPQLGAYEQCF
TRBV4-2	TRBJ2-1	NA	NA	TGTGCCAGCGGCCAAGGCGGAAAGTTGCAGTTCTTC	CASGQGGKLQFF
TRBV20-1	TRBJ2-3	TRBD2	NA	TGCAGTGCTAGAGATCTCACCTTTGCGGGGGGGGGTAATACGCAGTATTTT	CSARDLTFAGGGNTQYF
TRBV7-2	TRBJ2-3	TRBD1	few	TGTGCCAGCAGCCGTGACAGGGCCCAGGATACGCAGTATTTT	CASSRDRAQDTQYF
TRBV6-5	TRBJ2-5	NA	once	TGTGCCAGCAGTTACACCCATTACAAACCTCAAGAGACCCAGTACTTC	CASSYTHYKPQETQYF
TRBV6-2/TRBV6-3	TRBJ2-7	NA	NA	TGTGCCAGCAGTTACCTCCCTCACGACTACGAGCAGAACTTC	CASSYLPHDYEQNF
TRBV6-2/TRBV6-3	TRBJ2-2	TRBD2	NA	TGTGCCAGCAGTTACTCTGCGGGAGGGCCGAACACCGGGGAGCTGTTTTTT	CASSYSAGGPNTGELFF
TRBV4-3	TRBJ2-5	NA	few	TGCGCCAGCAGCCAAGATCTCAGGGCGAGGGAAGAGACCCAGTACTTC	CASSQDLRAREETQYF
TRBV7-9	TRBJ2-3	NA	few	TGTGCCAGCAGCCCCGAAACAGATACGCAGTATTTT	CASSPETDTQYF
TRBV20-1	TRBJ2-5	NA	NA	TGCAGTGCCCTGGATGACGAGACCCAGTACTTC	CSALDDETQYF
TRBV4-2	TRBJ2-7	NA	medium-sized	TGTGCCAGCAGCCAAGAAGGGGTGAGCGAGCAGTACTTC	CASSQEGVSEQYF